The sequence of this T cell receptor beta chain was determined in a study of a mutant IDH1 vaccine in newly diagnosed glioma. In the study overall: Commencement of vaccination occurred 4-6 weeks following radiotherapy alone, or concurrently with temozolomide cycles.

Assay used: immunoSEQ multiplex PCR; TCRdb lists only in-frame clones, some missing. The table shows about 82,000 clones, with approximately 85% occurring only once. V was clipped by 8 bases and J by 1 base; unmatched bases: 2. Germline CDR1 WNHNN, CDR2 SYGVQD (reference sequence). The CDR3 runs 13 residues. On this clone itself: Its specificity is not known.

Time point specified: week 23, last vaccination. Every single dose of the vaccine, 300 ug of mutant IDH1 20-mer peptide, came with topical imiquimod. The V gene is TRBV10-1, the J gene TRBJ1-1, with 9 bases that match TRBD1. The material sequenced was PBMCs, taken from a glioma patient whose treatment included an IDH1 peptide vaccine. This TCR was sampled from a man younger than 40 with glioma. Some clones in this sample may be carry-over from other donors' samples. The CDR3 region has the DNA TGCGCCAGCGCGGGACAGGGGAACACTGAAGCTTTCTTT. Its translation: CASAGQGNTEAFF.